This T cell receptor beta chain is from a study of shared clonotypes between healthy human individuals. Findings and caveats of the study: Owing to a small donor count, the genetic and exposure-history diversity represented was limited.

The CDR3 consists of 13 residues. The V gene lost 7 bases and the J gene lost 4 bases, with 13 bases spanning the gap. CDR1 and CDR2 from the germline V gene are LNHDA and SQIVND (reference sequence). This clone was seen just once. The antigen remains unidentified. Sequencing was performed with immunoSEQ multiplex PCR; in TCRdb, only in-frame clones are kept and a portion is missing. This sample yields about a million clones, of which about 72% are seen a single time; 0.7% to 0.95% belongs to the top ten. This TCR was sampled from a young man in good health. Some clones in this sample may be carry-over from other donors' samples. The sample comprised memory CD4+ T cells from PBMCs. Subset indicated: CD45RA-negative fraction. The V gene is TRBV19, the J gene TRBJ1-1; D is possibly TRBD1 (6 bases). The CDR3 region has the DNA TGTGCCAGTACGCGGGGGGCGCGCACTGAAGCTTTCTTT. Encoded protein: CASTRGARTEAFF.